Following are 17 T cell receptor beta chains from one sample sequenced in a study of CD8+ T cells in alopecia areata. The treatment: oral pan-JAK inhibitor, 5-10 mg twice daily. RNA extraction and reverse transcription yielded cDNA as sequencing template. Some clones are missing from TCRdb's copy, which holds only in-frame ones; the method was immunoSEQ multiplex PCR. The sample includes under 250,000 clones, under 75% of them seen just once. The sequenced sample was CD4+ T cells sorted from blood, obtained at week 4, from a patient treated with tofacitinib. The receptor source for this set is a human donor with alopecia areata.

The chain employs TRBV25-1 and TRBJ2-7, with D possibly being TRBD1 (6 bases). The CDR3 is 13 amino acids. The V gene lost 4 bases and the J gene lost 7 bases, with 14 bases spanning the gap. Per germline, CDR1 MGHDK and CDR2 SYGVNS. CDR3 DNA sequence: TGTGCCAGCAGTGTGGACAGTGCCAGGGAGCAGTACTTC. It yields the protein CASSVDSAREQYF.

This clone has a count of ten or more. The chain is built from TRBV19 and TRBJ1-4, with D maybe TRBD1 (6 bases). CDR3 length: 15 residues. Trimming took 6 bases from V and 3 from J, leaving 14 bases between them. Germline lookup yields CDR1 LNHDA and CDR2 SQIVND (reference sequence). The CDR3 DNA follows: TGTGCCAGTAGAGCCGAGCGGACAGCTAATGAAAAACTGTTTTTT. Its translation: CASRAERTANEKLFF.

This clone was counted a few times. The chain joins TRBV10-3 to TRBJ1-1, with a tentative D call TRBD1 (6 bases). This CDR3 spans 14 amino acids. V was trimmed by 1 base and J by 1 base, leaving 7 bases between them. CDR1 is ENHRY, CDR2 SYGVKD, per germline. CDR3 nucleotides: TGTGCCATCAGTGAGTACAGGGAGAACACTGAAGCTTTCTTT. Protein sequence: CAISEYRENTEAFF.

V is TRBV7-2 and J is TRBJ1-2; D not resolved. The CDR3 is made up of 15 amino acids. Trimming left V 1 base short and J 4 bases short, with 13 bases between. Germline lookup yields CDR1 SGHTA and CDR2 FQGNSA. The CDR3 DNA reads TGTGCCAGCAGCTTAGATCCTACAGCGGGCTATGGCTACACCTTC. Protein product: CASSLDPTAGYGYTF. The entire variable domain, with the rest obtained from reference TRBV7-2 and TRBJ1-2, is as follows: GAGVSQSPSNKVTEKGKDVELRCDPISGHTALYWYRQSLGQGLEFLIYFQGNSAPDKSGLPSDRFSAERTGGSVSTLTIQRTQQEDSAVYLCASSLDPTAGYGYTFGSGTRLTVV.

Regarding this clone: Sequence at one end of the junction differs from germline and may be a read error. The gene calls are TRBV10-1 and TRBJ2-3; D remains ambiguous. Germline V gene data show CDR1 as WNHNN and CDR2 as SYGVQD (reference sequence). CDR3 length: 11 amino acids. The CDR3 loop reads CASSLEGTRYF. In DNA form, the CDR3 reads TGCGCCAGTTCTCTAGAAGGCACGCGGTATTTT.

This clone was counted a few times. The V and J genes are TRBV29-1 and TRBJ1-2; TRBD1 agrees at 8 bases. The trim removed 4 bases at V and 7 bases at J, leaving 2 bases unmatched. The CDR3 spans 11 residues. The germline V gene encodes CDR1 SQVTM and CDR2 ANQGSEA. The CDR3 DNA follows: TGCAGCGTTGGGGACAGGAGTGGCTACACCTTC. Translated, it gives CSVGDRSGYTF.

CDR3 sequence: CASSREGSYYEQYF. The CDR3 DNA follows: TGTGCCAGCAGCAGGGAGGGGTCCTACTACGAGCAGTACTTC. The chain couples TRBV9 to TRBJ2-7; the match to TRBD2 covers 7 bases. This CDR3 is 14 amino acids long. Germline V gives CDR1 SGDLS, CDR2 YYNGEE. V dropped 4 bases and J dropped 3; count of bases not matched to a gene: 7.

This clone occurred a few times. The chain is built from TRBV11-1 and TRBJ1-1; TRBD1 aligns across 9 bases. The CDR3 is 17 residues long. The germline gives CDR1 SGHAT, CDR2 FQDESV (reference sequence). The V segment lost 5 bases and the J segment 4 bases; nucleotides outside the gene matches: 14. The CDR3 DNA sequence: TGTGCCAGCAGCCGGGGACAGGGATTACGGCTGGGCACTGAAGCTTTCTTT. This codes for CASSRGQGLRLGTEAFF.

This clone was picked up a small number of times. The chain is built from TRBV29-1 and TRBJ2-2; D gene unclear. Trimming took off 4 bases at V and 2 bases at J, with 11 bases between the two ends. The CDR3 totals 14 residues. CDR1 and CDR2 from the germline V gene are SQVTM and ANQGSEA. CDR3 sequence (DNA): TGCAGCGTTGGCTCTAGTATTAACACCGGGGAGCTGTTTTTT. Protein product: CSVGSSINTGELFF.

The CDR3 loop is CSVVPRHHANYGYTF. The DNA of the CDR3 is TGCAGCGTTGTCCCCCGACACCACGCTAACTATGGCTACACCTTC. The chain carries TRBV29-1 and TRBJ1-2; D is unclear. Germline-derived CDR1 and CDR2 are SQVTM and ANQGSEA. Trimming cost V 4 bases and J 0 bases, with 15 bases left between them. The CDR3 loop spans 15 amino acids. The complete variable domain, with remaining parts taken from reference TRBV29-1 and TRBJ1-2, reads SAVISQKPSRDICQRGTSLTIQCQVDSQVTMMFWYRQQPGQSLTLIATANQGSEATYESGFVIDKFPISRPNLTFSTLTVSNMSPEDSSIYLCSVVPRHHANYGYTFGSGTRLTVV.

This clone was seen a handful of times. The chain combines TRBV29-1 with TRBJ1-2; 7 bases match TRBD1. The CDR3 is made up of 14 amino acids. Germline loops: CDR1 SQVTM, CDR2 ANQGSEA. J was trimmed by 3 bases and V by 1 base; bases with no gene match: 5. In nucleotides, the CDR3 is TGCAGCGTTGAAGTACAGGGGACCTACTATGGCTACACCTTC. Translated, it gives CSVEVQGTYYGYTF.

This chain links TRBV7-9 with TRBJ2-5, with D perhaps TRBD2 (6 bases). Looked up from germline, CDR1 is SEHNR and CDR2 is FQNEAQ (reference sequence). This CDR3 is 15 amino acids long. Deletions cut 5 bases from V and 2 bases from J, with 15 bases between. The CDR3 sequence is CASSPNEGTQETQYF. The DNA for the CDR3 is TGTGCCAGCAGCCCGAACGAGGGGACTCAAGAGACCCAGTACTTC.

This clone came up a few times. The rearrangement joins TRBV12-5 to TRBJ2-1; 7 positions agree with TRBD2. CDR1 LGHNT and CDR2 FRNRAP come from the germline V gene. With V trimmed by 5 bases and J by 10 bases, 5 bases remained unmatched. The CDR3 is 12 residues long. The CDR3, as DNA: TGTGCTAGTGGTCCGCCAGCGGGGGAGCAGTTCTTC. Translating it yields CASGPPAGEQFF.

J is TRBJ2-3 and V is TRBV29-1; the D gene is possibly TRBD2 (6 bases). Per germline, CDR1 SQVTM and CDR2 ANQGSEA. V dropped 4 bases and J dropped 3 bases, with 14 bases sitting between them. This CDR3 spans 14 amino acids. CDR3 sequence (DNA): TGCAGCGTTGCGGGGGTTAGCGAGACAGATACGCAGTATTTT. Translating it yields CSVAGVSETDTQYF.

This chain joins TRBV6-5 and TRBJ1-1; weak D call: TRBD1 (5 bases). The CDR3 consists of 14 residues. Between the trimmed V and J ends, which lost 5 bases and 5 bases, there was a span of 15 bases. Germline V gene sequence: CDR1 MNHEY, CDR2 SVGAGI. CDR3 sequence (DNA): TGTGCCAGCAGTGGATGGAGGGGTGATACTGAAGCTTTCTTT. Amino acids: CASSGWRGDTEAFF.

In this sample, this clone turned up a few times. The rearrangement uses TRBV2 and TRBJ2-1; possibly TRBD1 or TRBD2 for D (5 bases each). The V end lost 7 bases, the J end lost 0 bases, and 10 bases lay between the germline ends. The CDR3 contains 14 residues. Germline CDR1 is SNHLY and CDR2 is FYNNEI. The CDR3 DNA reads TGTGCCAGCACCCGGGACCTCTCCTACAATGAGCAGTTCTTC. This encodes CASTRDLSYNEQFF.

The chain uses TRBV6-5 and TRBJ1-1, with 7 bases lining up with TRBD1. The germline V gene encodes CDR1 MNHEY and CDR2 SVGAGI. This CDR3 has 13 residues. Unmatched junction bases numbered 6, after V lost 10 bases and J lost 1 base. CDR3 protein: CATKTGKNTEAFF. In nucleotides, the CDR3 is TGTGCCACCAAGACAGGGAAGAACACTGAAGCTTTCTTT.